This T cell receptor beta chain was documented in a study of cytomegalovirus exposure and HLA in healthy donors. The PCR had 60 Vbeta and 13 Jbeta primers. Data came from immunoSEQ multiplex PCR; TCRdb stores just in-frame clones and leaves some out. Altogether 100,000 to 150,000 clones are present, less than 90% being singletons, with the ten largest covering less than 2%. The sequence was obtained from a man aged 35-49 years in good health and CMV-seronegative. The material sequenced was PBMCs.

CDR3 sequence (DNA): TGTGCCAGCAGCTTGGCCCAGCGCTTCTCCTACGAGCAGTACTTC. Protein: CASSLAQRFSYEQYF. The chain has TRBV5-8 and TRBJ2-7, with unresolved D. Per germline, CDR1 SGHTS and CDR2 YDEGEE. The V end was cut by 0 bases, the J end by 0 bases, with 10 bases between. The CDR3 consists of 15 residues.